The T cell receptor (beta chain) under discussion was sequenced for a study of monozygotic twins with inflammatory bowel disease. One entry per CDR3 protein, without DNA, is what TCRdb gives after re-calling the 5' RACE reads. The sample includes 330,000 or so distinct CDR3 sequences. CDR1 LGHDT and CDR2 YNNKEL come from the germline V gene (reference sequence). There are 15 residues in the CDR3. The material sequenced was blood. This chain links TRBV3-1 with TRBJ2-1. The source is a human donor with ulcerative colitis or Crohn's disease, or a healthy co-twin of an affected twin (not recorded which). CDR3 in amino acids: CASSLFTGGSNEQFF.